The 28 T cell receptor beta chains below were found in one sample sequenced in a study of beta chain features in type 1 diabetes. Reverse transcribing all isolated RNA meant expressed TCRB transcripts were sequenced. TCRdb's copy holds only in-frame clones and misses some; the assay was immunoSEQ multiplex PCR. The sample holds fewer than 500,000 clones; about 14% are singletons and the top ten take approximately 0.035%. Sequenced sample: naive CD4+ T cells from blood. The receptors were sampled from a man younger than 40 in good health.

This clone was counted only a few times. This CDR3 reads CAWSVWPQMNTEAFF. The CDR3 bases are TGTGCCTGGAGTGTATGGCCGCAGATGAACACTGAAGCTTTCTTT. The chain combines TRBV30 with TRBJ1-1; D unresolved. This CDR3 region has 15 residues. Germline V CDR1 and CDR2: GTSNPN, SVGIG (reference sequence). V lost 0 bases, J lost 0 bases, and 11 bases lay in between.

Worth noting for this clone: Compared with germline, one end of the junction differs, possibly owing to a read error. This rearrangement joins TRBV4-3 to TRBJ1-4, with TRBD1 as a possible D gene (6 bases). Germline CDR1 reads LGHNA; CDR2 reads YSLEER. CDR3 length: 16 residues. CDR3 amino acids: CASSQEVGHAASNIYF. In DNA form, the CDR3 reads TGCGCCAGCAGCCAAGAAGTGGGACACGCCGCGTCTAACATCTATTTT.

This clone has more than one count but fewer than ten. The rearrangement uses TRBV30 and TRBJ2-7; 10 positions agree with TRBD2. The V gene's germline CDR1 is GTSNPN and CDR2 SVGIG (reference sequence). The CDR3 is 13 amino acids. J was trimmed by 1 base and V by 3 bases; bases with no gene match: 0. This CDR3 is CAWRLAGSYEQYV. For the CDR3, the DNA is TGTGCCTGGAGACTAGCGGGATCCTACGAGCAGTACGTC.

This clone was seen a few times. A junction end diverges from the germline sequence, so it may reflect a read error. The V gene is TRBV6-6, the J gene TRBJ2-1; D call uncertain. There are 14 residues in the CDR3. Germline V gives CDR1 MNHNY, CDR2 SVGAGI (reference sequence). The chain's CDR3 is CASSYFNRYNEQFF. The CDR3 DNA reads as TGTGCCAGCAGCTACTTCAATCGCTACAATGAGCAGTTCTTC.

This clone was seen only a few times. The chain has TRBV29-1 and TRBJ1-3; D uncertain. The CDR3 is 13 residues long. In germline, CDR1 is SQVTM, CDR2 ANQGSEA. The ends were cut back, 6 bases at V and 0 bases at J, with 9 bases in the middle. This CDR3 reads CSVRADSGNTIYF. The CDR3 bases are TGCAGCGTCCGAGCGGACTCTGGAAACACCATATATTTT.

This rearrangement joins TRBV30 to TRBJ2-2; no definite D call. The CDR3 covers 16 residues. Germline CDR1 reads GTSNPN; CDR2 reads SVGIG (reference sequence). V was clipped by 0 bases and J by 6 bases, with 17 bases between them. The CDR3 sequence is CAWSVRSYPKSGELFF. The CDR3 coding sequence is TGTGCCTGGAGTGTAAGGTCGTATCCGAAGTCCGGGGAGCTGTTTTTT.

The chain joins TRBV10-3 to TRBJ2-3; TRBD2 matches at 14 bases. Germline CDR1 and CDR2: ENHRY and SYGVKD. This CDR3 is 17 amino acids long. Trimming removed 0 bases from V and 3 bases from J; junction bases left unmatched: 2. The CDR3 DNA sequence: TGTGCCATCAGTGAGTCTTGGACTAGCGGGAGGACAGATACGCAGTATTTT. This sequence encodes CAISESWTSGRTDTQYF.

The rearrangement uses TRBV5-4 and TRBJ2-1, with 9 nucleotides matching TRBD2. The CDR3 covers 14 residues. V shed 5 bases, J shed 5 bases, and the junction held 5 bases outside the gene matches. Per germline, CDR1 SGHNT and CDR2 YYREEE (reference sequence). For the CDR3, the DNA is TGTGCCAGCAGGCTAGCGGGAAGAGACAATGAGCAGTTCTTC. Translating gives CASRLAGRDNEQFF.

The CDR3 here is CAIAGTSGETQYF. The CDR3 DNA reads TGTGCCATAGCTGGGACTAGTGGTGAGACCCAGTACTTC. The chain couples TRBV10-3 to TRBJ2-5, with TRBD2 matching 8 bases. With V trimmed by 9 bases and J by 5 bases, 8 bases remained unmatched. CDR1 ENHRY and CDR2 SYGVKD come from the germline V gene. The length of the CDR3 is 13 residues.

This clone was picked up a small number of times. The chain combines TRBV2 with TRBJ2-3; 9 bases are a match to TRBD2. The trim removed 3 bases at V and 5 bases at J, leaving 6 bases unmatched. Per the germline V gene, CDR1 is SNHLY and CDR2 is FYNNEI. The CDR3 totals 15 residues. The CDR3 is CASSDLAGPQDTQYF. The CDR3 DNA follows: TGTGCCAGCAGTGACCTAGCGGGACCGCAAGATACGCAGTATTTT.

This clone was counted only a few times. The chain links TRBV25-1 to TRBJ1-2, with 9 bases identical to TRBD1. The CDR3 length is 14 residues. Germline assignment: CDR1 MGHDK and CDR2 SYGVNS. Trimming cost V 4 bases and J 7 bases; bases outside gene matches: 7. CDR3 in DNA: TGTGCCAGCAGTGCCCGGACAGGGGCGGGTGGCTACACCTTC. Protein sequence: CASSARTGAGGYTF.

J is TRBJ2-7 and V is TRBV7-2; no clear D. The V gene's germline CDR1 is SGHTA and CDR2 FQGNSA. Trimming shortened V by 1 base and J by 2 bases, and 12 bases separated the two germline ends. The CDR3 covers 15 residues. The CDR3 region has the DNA TGTGCCAGCAGCTTAGAGATCGCAGGAGCCTACGAGCAGTACTTC. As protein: CASSLEIAGAYEQYF.

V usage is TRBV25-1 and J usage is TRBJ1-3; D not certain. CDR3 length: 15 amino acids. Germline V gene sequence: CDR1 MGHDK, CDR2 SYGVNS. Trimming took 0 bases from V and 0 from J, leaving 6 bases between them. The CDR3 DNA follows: TGTGCCAGCAGTGAATATGGGAGCTCTGGAAACACCATATATTTT. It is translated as CASSEYGSSGNTIYF.

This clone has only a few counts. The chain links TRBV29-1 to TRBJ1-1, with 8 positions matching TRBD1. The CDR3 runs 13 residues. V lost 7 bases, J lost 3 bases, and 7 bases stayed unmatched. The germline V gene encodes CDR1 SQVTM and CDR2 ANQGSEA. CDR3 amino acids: CSAAQGADTEAFF. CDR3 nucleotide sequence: TGCAGCGCCGCCCAGGGGGCAGACACTGAAGCTTTCTTT.

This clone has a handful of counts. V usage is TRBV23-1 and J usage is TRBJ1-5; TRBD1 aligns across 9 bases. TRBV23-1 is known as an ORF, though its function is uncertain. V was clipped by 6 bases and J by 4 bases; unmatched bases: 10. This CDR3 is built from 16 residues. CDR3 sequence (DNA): TGCGCCAGCAGCCGCTCGAGGGACAGGGCTAATCAGCCCCAGCATTTT. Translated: CASSRSRDRANQPQHF.

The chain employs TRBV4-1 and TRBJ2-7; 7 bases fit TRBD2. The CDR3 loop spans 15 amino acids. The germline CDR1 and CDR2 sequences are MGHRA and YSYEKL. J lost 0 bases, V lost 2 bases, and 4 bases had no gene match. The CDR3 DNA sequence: TGCGCCAGCAGCCAAATAGCGGGCCTCTCCTACGAGCAGTACGTC. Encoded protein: CASSQIAGLSYEQYV.

CDR3 DNA: TGTGCCAGCAGCCTCGGGGGTGTGACAGATACGCAGTATTTT. This gives the protein CASSLGGVTDTQYF. This chain connects TRBV7-2 to TRBJ2-3, with a weak D call TRBD2 (6 bases). The length of the CDR3 is 14 residues. V lost 5 bases and J 3 bases, leaving 12 bases between the germline ends. Looked up from germline, CDR1 is SGHTA and CDR2 is FQGNSA.

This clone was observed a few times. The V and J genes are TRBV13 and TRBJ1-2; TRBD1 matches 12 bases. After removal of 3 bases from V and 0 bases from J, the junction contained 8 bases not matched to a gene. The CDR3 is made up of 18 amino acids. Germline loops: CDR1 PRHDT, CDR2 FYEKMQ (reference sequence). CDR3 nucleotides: TGTGCCAGCAGCTTCCCCGGGACAGGGGGCAAAGCTAACTATGGCTACACCTTC. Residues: CASSFPGTGGKANYGYTF.

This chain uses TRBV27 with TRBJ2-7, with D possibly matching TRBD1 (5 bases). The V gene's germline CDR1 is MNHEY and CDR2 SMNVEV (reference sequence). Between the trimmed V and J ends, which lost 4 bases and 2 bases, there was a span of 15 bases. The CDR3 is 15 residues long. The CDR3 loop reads CASSSLTAEPYEQYV. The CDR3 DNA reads TGTGCCAGCAGTTCCCTGACAGCTGAACCCTACGAGCAGTACGTC.

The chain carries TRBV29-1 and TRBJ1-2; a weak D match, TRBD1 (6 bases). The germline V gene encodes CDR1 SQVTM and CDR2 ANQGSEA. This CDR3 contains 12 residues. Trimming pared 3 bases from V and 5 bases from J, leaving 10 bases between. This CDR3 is CSVERTVYGYTF. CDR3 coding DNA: TGCAGCGTTGAGAGGACAGTATATGGCTACACCTTC.

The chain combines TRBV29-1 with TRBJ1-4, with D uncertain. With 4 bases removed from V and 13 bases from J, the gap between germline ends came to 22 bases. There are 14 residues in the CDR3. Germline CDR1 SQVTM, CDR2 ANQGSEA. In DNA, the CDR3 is TGCAGCGTTGGGGTCAGTACCTTACCCTTAGGACTGTTTTTT. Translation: CSVGVSTLPLGLFF.

This chain's CDR3 is CASSSRQGLEAFF. CDR3 DNA: TGTGCCAGCAGCTCCCGACAGGGCCTTGAAGCTTTCTTT. J is TRBJ1-1 and V is TRBV7-3, with 7 bases aligning to TRBD1. J was trimmed by 7 bases and V by 4 bases; bases with no gene match: 6. The CDR3 is 13 amino acids. CDR1 is SGHTA, CDR2 FQGTGA, per germline.

The CDR3 here is CASSQESTSWGHNEQFF. CDR3 in DNA: TGCGCCAGCAGCCAAGAGTCAACTAGTTGGGGACACAATGAGCAGTTCTTC. The chain recombines TRBV4-3 with TRBJ2-1; D possibly matches TRBD1 or TRBD2 (5 bases each). The V gene lost 0 bases and the J gene lost 5 bases, with 17 bases spanning the gap. The CDR3 covers 17 residues. Germline V gives CDR1 LGHNA, CDR2 YSLEER.

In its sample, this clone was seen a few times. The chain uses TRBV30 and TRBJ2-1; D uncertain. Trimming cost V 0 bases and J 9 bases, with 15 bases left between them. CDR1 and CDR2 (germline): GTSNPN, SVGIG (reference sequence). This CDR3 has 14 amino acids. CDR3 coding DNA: TGTGCCTGGAGTGTATTTCGCCGGGCCATTGAGCAGTTCTTC. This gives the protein CAWSVFRRAIEQFF.

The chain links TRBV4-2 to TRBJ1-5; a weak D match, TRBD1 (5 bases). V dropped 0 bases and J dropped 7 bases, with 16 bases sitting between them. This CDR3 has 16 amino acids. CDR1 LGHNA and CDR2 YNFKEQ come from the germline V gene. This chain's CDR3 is CASSQDGRQGGQPQHF. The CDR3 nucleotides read TGTGCCAGCAGCCAAGATGGTCGGCAGGGTGGCCAGCCCCAGCATTTT.

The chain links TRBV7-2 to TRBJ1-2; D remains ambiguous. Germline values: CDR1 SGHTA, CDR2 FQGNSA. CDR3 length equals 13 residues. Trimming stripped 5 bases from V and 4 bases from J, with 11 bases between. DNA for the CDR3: TGTGCCAGCAGCGTTGGTTGGAGCTATGGCTACACCTTC. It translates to CASSVGWSYGYTF.

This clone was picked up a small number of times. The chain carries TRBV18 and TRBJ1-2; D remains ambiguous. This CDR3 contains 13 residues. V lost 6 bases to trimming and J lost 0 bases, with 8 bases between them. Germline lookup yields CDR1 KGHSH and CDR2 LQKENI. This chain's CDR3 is CASSRTANYGYTF. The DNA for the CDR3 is TGTGCCAGCTCCCGGACTGCTAACTATGGCTACACCTTC.

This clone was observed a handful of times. CDR3 amino acids: CASSYSGYRYEQYF. The CDR3 bases are TGTGCCAGCAGTTACTCCGGCTATCGCTACGAGCAGTACTTC. This sequence joins TRBV6-5 and TRBJ2-7; D not certain. Germline loops: CDR1 MNHEY, CDR2 SVGAGI. V was pared by 0 bases and J by 3 bases, with 9 bases between. This CDR3 is 14 amino acids long.